This T cell receptor (beta chain) was recovered during a study of blood T cell repertoires in COVID-19. Clones were sequenced by immunoSEQ multiplex PCR, and TCRdb holds only the in-frame ones, with some missing. The sample contains about 200,000 clones, about nine tenths of which appear only once. The germline V and J ends were trimmed by 2 bases and 0 bases, with 12 bases remaining between them. From germline, CDR1 is MGHDK and CDR2 SYGVNS. The CDR3 covers 16 residues. Material: peripheral blood. This rearrangement joins TRBV25-1 to TRBJ2-3; D gene uncertain. The TCR was taken from a woman aged 65 to 85 with acute or convalescent COVID-19. CDR3 sequence (DNA): TGTGCCAGCAGTGAACTCGGGTTCCCAAGCACAGATACGCAGTATTTT. It translates to CASSELGFPSTDTQYF.